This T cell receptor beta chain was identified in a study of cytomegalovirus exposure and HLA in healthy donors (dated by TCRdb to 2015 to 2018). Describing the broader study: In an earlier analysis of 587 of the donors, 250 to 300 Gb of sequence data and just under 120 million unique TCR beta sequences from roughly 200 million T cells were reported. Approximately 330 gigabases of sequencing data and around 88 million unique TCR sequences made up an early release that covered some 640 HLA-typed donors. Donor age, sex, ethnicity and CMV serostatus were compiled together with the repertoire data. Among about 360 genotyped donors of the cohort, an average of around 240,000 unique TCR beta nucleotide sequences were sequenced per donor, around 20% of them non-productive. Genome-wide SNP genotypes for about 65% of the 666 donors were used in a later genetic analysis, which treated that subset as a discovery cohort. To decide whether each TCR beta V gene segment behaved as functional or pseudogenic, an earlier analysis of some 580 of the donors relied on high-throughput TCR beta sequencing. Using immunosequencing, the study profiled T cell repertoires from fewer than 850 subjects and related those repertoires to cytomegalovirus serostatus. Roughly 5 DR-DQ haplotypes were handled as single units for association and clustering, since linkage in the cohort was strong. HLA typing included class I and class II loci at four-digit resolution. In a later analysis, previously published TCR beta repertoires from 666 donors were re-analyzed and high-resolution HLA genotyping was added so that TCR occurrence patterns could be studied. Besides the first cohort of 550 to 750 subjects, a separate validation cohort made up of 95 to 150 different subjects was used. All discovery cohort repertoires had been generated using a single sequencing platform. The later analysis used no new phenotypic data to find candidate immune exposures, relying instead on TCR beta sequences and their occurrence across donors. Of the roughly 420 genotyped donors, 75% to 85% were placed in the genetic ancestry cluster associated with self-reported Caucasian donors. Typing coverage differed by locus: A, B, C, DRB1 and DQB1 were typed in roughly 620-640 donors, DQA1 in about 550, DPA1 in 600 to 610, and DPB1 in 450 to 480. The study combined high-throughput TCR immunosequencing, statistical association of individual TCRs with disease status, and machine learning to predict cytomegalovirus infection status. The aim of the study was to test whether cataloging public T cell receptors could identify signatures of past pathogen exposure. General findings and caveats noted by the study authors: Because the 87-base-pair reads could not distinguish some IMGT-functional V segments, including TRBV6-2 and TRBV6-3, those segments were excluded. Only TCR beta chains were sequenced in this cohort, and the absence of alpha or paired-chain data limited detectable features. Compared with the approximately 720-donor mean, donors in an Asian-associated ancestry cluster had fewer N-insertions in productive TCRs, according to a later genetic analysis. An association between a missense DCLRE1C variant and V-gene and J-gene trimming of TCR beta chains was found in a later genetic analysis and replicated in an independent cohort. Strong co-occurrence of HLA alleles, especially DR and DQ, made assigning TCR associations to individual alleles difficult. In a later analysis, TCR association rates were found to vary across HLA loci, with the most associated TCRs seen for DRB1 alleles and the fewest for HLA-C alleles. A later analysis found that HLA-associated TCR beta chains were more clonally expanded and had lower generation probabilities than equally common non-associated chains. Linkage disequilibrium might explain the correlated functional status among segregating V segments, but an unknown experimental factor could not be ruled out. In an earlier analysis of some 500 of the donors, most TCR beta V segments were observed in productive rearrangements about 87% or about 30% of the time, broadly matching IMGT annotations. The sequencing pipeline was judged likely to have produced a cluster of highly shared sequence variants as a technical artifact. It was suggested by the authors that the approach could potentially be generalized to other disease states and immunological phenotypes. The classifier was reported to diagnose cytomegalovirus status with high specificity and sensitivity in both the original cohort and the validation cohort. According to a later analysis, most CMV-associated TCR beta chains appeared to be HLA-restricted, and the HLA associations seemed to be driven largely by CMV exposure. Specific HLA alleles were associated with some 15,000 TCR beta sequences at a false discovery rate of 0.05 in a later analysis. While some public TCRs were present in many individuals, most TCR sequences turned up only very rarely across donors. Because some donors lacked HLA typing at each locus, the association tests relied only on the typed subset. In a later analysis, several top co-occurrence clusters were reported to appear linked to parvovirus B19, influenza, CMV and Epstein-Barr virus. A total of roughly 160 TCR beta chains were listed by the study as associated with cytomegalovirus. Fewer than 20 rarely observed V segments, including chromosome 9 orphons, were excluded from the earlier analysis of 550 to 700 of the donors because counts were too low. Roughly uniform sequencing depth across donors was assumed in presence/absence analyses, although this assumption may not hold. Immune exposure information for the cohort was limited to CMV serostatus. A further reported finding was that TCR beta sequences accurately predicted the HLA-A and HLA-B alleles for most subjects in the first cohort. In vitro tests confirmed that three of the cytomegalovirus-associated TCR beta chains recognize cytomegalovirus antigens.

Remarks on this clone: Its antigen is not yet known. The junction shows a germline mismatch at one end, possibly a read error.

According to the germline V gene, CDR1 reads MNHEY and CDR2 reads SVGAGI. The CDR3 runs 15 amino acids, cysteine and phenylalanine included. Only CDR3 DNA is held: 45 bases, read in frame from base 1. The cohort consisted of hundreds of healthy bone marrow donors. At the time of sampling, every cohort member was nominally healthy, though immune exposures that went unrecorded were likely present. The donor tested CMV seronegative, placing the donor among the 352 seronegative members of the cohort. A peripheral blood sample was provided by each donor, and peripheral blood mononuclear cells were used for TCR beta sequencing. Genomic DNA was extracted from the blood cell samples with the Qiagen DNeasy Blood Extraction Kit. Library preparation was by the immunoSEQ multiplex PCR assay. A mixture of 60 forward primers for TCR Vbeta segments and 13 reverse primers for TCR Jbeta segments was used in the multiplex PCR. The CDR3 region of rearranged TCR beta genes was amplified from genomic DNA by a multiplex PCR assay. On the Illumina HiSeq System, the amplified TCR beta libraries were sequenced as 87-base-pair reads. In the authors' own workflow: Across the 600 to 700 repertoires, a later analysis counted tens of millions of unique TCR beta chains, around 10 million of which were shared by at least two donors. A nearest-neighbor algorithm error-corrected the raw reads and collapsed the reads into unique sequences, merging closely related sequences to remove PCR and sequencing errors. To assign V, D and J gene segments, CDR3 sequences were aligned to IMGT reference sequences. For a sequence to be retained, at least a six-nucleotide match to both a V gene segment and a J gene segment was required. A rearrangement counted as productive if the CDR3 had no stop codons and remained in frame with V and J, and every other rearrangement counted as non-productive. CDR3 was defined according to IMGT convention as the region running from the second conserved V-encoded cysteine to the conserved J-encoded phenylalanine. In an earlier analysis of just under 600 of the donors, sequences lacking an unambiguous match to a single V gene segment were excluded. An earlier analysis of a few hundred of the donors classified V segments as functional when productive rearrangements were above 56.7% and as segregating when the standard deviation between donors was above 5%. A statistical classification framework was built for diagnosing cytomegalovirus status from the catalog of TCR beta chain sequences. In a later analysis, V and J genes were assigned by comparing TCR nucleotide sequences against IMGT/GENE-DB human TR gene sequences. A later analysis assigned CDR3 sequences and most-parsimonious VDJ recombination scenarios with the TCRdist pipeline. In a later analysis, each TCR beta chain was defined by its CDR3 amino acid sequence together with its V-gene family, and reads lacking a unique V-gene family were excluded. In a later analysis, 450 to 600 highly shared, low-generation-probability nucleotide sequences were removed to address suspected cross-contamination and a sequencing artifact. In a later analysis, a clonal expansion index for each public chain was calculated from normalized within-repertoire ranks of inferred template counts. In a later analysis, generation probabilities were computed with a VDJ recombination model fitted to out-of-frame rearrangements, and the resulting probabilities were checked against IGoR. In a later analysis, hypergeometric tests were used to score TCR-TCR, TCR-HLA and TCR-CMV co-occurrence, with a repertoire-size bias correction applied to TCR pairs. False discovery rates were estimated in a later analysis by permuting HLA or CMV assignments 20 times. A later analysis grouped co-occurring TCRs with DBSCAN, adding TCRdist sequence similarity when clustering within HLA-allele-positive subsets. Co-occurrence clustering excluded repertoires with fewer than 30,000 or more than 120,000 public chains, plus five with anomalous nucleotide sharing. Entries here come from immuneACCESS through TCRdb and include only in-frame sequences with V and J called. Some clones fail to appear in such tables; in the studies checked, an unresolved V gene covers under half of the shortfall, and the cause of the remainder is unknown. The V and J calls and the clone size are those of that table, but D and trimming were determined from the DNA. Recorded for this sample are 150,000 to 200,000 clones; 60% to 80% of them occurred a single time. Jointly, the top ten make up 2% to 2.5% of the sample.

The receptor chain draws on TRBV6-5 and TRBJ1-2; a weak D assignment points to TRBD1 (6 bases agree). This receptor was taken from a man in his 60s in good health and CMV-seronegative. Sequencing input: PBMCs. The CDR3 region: CASSRGTTGNYGYPF. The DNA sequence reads TGTGCCAGCAGCCGCGGCACTACAGGGAACTATGGCTACCCCTTC.